A single sample gave rise to the 19 T cell receptor beta chains below, sequenced in a study of blood T cell repertoires in COVID-19. Measured with immunoSEQ multiplex PCR; TCRdb has only the in-frame clones, and not every one. The data show some 290,000 clones, around 78% seen once. What was sequenced was peripheral blood. These TCRs come from a man in his 60s who had recovered from COVID-19.

This chain links TRBV9 with TRBJ2-1; possible D gene TRBD2, 6 bases. The V end lost 4 bases, the J end lost 8 bases, and 16 bases lay between the germline ends. Germline values: CDR1 SGDLS, CDR2 YYNGEE. The CDR3 consists of 14 residues. CDR3 bases: TGTGCCAGCAGCTTTACCGGGGGTGGGGATGAGCAGTTCTTC. Amino acids: CASSFTGGGDEQFF.

This clone has a single count. The chain combines TRBV5-1 with TRBJ1-2; D remains unclear. Germline CDR1 and CDR2: SGHRS and YFSETQ. Trimming cost V 0 bases and J 1 base, with 10 bases left between them. This CDR3 has 15 amino acids. CDR3 protein: CASSLGIGINYGYTF. The DNA of the CDR3 is TGCGCCAGCAGCTTGGGCATCGGGATTAACTATGGCTACACCTTC.

V usage is TRBV7-9 and J usage is TRBJ2-1; 10 bases match TRBD2. CDR3 length equals 15 residues. Germline V gives CDR1 SEHNR, CDR2 FQNEAQ (reference sequence). After removal of 1 base from V and 7 bases from J, the junction contained 4 bases not matched to a gene. This CDR3 reads CASSLEAGGPNEQFF. For the CDR3, the DNA is TGTGCCAGCAGCTTAGAAGCGGGGGGGCCAAATGAGCAGTTCTTC.

The chain uses TRBV2 and TRBJ2-7, with 7 bases lining up with TRBD1. The CDR3 loop spans 16 amino acids. Germline assignment: CDR1 SNHLY and CDR2 FYNNEI. V was pared by 7 bases and J by 1 base, with 13 bases of the junction left unmatched. CDR3 amino acids: CASMAANRGLSYEQYF. DNA of the CDR3: TGTGCCAGCATGGCCGCAAACAGGGGATTGTCCTACGAGCAGTACTTC.

The chain carries TRBV13 and TRBJ2-1; 8 positions agree with TRBD2. Looked up from germline, CDR1 is PRHDT and CDR2 is FYEKMQ (reference sequence). CDR3 size: 15 residues. The V and J ends lost 5 bases and 8 bases, in that order; junction bases with no gene match: 11. CDR3 in amino acids: CASSPGRVGVDEQFF. CDR3 nucleotide sequence: TGTGCCAGCAGCCCCGGGAGGGTAGGGGTCGATGAGCAGTTCTTC.

V is TRBV18 and J is TRBJ2-3, with 7 bases fitting TRBD1. With V trimmed by 0 bases and J by 2 bases, 5 bases remained unmatched. CDR3 length: 16 amino acids. Germline CDR1 KGHSH, CDR2 LQKENI. The CDR3 loop reads CASSPPRQGVTDTQYF. The CDR3, as DNA: TGTGCCAGCTCACCACCGCGGCAGGGGGTCACAGATACGCAGTATTTT. Variable domain in full (rest from reference TRBV18 and TRBJ2-3): NAGVMQNPRHLVRRRGQEARLRCSPMKGHSHVYWYRQLPEEGLKFMVYLQKENIIDESGMPKERFSAEFPKEGPSILRIQQVVRGDSAAYFCASSPPRQGVTDTQYFGPGTRLTVL.

This clone was observed at least ten times. The V and J genes are TRBV27 and TRBJ2-7; 8 bases fit TRBD2. The CDR3 sequence is 18 residues long. The V gene's germline CDR1 is MNHEY and CDR2 SMNVEV (reference sequence). V trimming: 6 bases; J trimming: 1 base; junction bases outside the gene matches: 17. CDR3 sequence (DNA): TGTGCCAGCAGCCCCACTAAGGGAAGCGGGAGTAGTTCCTACGAGCAGTACTTC. Amino acids: CASSPTKGSGSSSYEQYF.

This sequence joins TRBV7-9 and TRBJ2-1; a weak D match, TRBD2 (6 bases). Looked up from germline, CDR1 is SEHNR and CDR2 is FQNEAQ (reference sequence). The V end was cut by 4 bases, the J end by 2 bases, with 18 bases between. The CDR3 is 17 residues long. CDR3 bases: TGTGCCAGCAGCTCCCCCCCCCGACTAGACCCCTACAATGAGCAGTTCTTC. Translating it yields CASSSPPRLDPYNEQFF.

This clone was counted once. This chain links TRBV5-4 with TRBJ2-3, with D possibly TRBD2 on 7 matching bases. The germline gives CDR1 SGHNT, CDR2 YYREEE (reference sequence). Trimming removed 4 bases at V and 4 bases at J, with 13 bases between. The CDR3 extends over 14 amino acids. As DNA, the CDR3 is TGTGCCAGCAGCCCTGGAGGGGGGGCAGATACGCAGTATTTT. It codes for CASSPGGGADTQYF. The full variable domain, rest sourced from reference TRBV5-4 and TRBJ2-3, is ETGVTQSPTHLIKTRGQQVTLRCSSQSGHNTVSWYQQALGQGPQFIFQYYREEENGRGNFPPRFSGLQFPNYSSELNVNALELDDSALYLCASSPGGGADTQYFGPGTRLTVL.

The V call is TRBV28, the J call TRBJ1-5; D is ambiguous. Trimming cost V 5 bases and J 2 bases, with 19 bases left between them. CDR3 length equals 17 residues. CDR1 and CDR2 from the germline V gene are MDHEN and SYDVKM. CDR3: CASSLSSGFAGNQPQHF. In nucleotides, the CDR3 is TGTGCCAGCAGTCTCTCATCGGGTTTTGCGGGCAATCAGCCCCAGCATTTT.

The chain couples TRBV2 to TRBJ2-1, with TRBD2 identical over 10 bases. Per the germline V gene, CDR1 is SNHLY and CDR2 is FYNNEI. The V segment lost 6 bases and the J segment 6 bases; nucleotides outside the gene matches: 8. The CDR3 contains 15 residues. CDR3 DNA: TGTGCCAGCAGAGCGGGGGGGGCACAGCGCAATGAGCAGTTCTTC. It codes for CASRAGGAQRNEQFF.

V gene TRBV5-8 combines with J gene TRBJ1-3, with TRBD1 matching 8 bases. With V trimmed by 1 base and J by 8 bases, 11 bases remained unmatched. Germline V gene data show CDR1 as SGHTS and CDR2 as YDEGEE. This CDR3 comprises 16 residues. The CDR3 bases are TGTGCCAGCAGCTTGCAGGGGGCGACCATAGGAGACACCATATATTTT. Protein sequence: CASSLQGATIGDTIYF.

This chain uses TRBV19 with TRBJ1-2; 8 bases align to TRBD1. Germline CDR1 LNHDA, CDR2 SQIVND (reference sequence). There are 14 residues in the CDR3. V shed 7 bases and J 2 bases; nucleotides not matched to a gene: 6. The CDR3 DNA is TGTGCCAGTACCATACAGGGGGTAAACTATGGCTACACCTTC. It translates to CASTIQGVNYGYTF. Filled out from reference TRBV19 and TRBJ1-2, the complete variable domain reads DGGITQSPKYLFRKEGQNVTLSCEQNLNHDAMYWYRQDPGQGLRLIYYSQIVNDFQKGDIAEGYSVSREKKESFPLTVTSAQKNPTAFYLCASTIQGVNYGYTFGSGTRLTVV.

The sample holds one count of this clone. The chain recombines TRBV7-6 with TRBJ2-1; 9 bases align to TRBD1. CDR1 is SGHVS, CDR2 FNYEAQ, per germline. The CDR3 length is 16 residues. Germline trimming cut 5 bases from V and 4 bases from J; bases unmatched to any gene: 9. The DNA of the CDR3 is TGTGCCAGCAGCGTAGAAACAGGGGGCCCTTACAATGAGCAGTTCTTC. As protein: CASSVETGGPYNEQFF.

The V gene is TRBV7-8, the J gene TRBJ2-2; D is uncertain. The V end lost 2 bases, the J end lost 3 bases, and 7 bases lay between the germline ends. The CDR3 totals 14 residues. CDR1 and CDR2 from the germline V gene are SGHVS and FQNEAQ. The CDR3 DNA sequence: TGTGCCAGCAGCTTATCTAGAGACACCGGGGAGCTGTTTTTT. Its translation is CASSLSRDTGELFF. The full variable domain, completed using reference TRBV7-8 and TRBJ2-2, is GAGVSQSPRYKVAKRGQDVALRCDPISGHVSLFWYQQALGQGPEFLTYFQNEAQLDKSGLPSDRFFAERPEGSVSTLKIQRTQQEDSAVYLCASSLSRDTGELFFGEGSRLTVL.

This clone turned up a few times. This chain links TRBV5-1 with TRBJ2-1; 7 bases are shared with TRBD1. Germline CDR1 is SGHRS and CDR2 is YFSETQ. After removal of 4 bases from V and 10 bases from J, the junction contained 11 bases not matched to a gene. The CDR3 consists of 14 residues. The CDR3 DNA reads TGCGCCAGCAGCAGAGATACAGGGGAGAAGGAGCAGTTCTTC. Translation gives CASSRDTGEKEQFF.

This clone was detected a few times. V usage is TRBV5-1 and J usage is TRBJ1-1; D is unclear. CDR1 is SGHRS, CDR2 YFSETQ, per germline. CDR3 length: 15 residues. V gave up 4 bases and J gave up 0 bases, with 13 bases separating them. The CDR3 is CASSGVGVMNTEAFF. CDR3 coding DNA: TGCGCCAGCAGCGGCGTAGGAGTGATGAACACTGAAGCTTTCTTT. The variable domain in full, completed from reference TRBV5-1 and TRBJ1-1, reads KAGVTQTPRYLIKTRGQQVTLSCSPISGHRSVSWYQQTPGQGLQFLFEYFSETQRNKGNFPGRFSGRQFSNSRSEMNVSTLELGDSALYLCASSGVGVMNTEAFFGQGTRLTVV.

V usage is TRBV5-6 and J usage is TRBJ2-5; TRBD2 matches at 9 bases. The CDR3 loop spans 16 amino acids. The germline CDR1 and CDR2 sequences are SGHDT and YYEEEE. V was clipped by 3 bases and J by 2 bases; unmatched bases: 8. For the CDR3, the DNA is TGTGCCAGCAGCTCCTATAGACTAGCGGTTCAAGAGACCCAGTACTTC. It codes for CASSSYRLAVQETQYF.

The J gene is TRBJ1-1, the V gene TRBV19, with 10 bases matching TRBD1. This CDR3 is 14 amino acids long. The V gene end was trimmed by 5 bases and the J gene end by 5 bases; junction bases not matched to a gene: 5. CDR1 and CDR2 from the germline V gene are LNHDA and SQIVND (reference sequence). This chain's CDR3 is CASSRGQGRTEAFF. The CDR3 coding sequence is TGTGCCAGTAGTCGGGGACAGGGGCGGACTGAAGCTTTCTTT.